This is a list of T cell receptor beta chains from one sample in a study of T cells after yellow fever vaccination. Each CDR3 protein is one row after TCRdb ran MiXCR on the 5' RACE reads. The sample yields around 300,000 distinct CDR3 sequences, over 3.5% seen once. The sequenced sample was PBMCs, obtained 15 days after the yellow fever booster vaccination. All receptors come from a man aged 18 to 29 who received the YFV17D yellow fever vaccine. Both conserved end residues are part of each CDR3. Fields, in order: J gene, clone size, D gene, V gene, CDR3 protein, CDR3 DNA. D genes are given only for firm matches. Size values are once, few and many counts, or a class for expanded clones, and some rows have none.

j_gene: TRBJ1-2; abundance: many; d_gene: TRBD1; v_gene: TRBV20-1; CDR3aa: CSAPTGGGYTF; CDR3nt: TGCAGTGCGCCGACAGGGGGTGGCTACACCTTC
j_gene: TRBJ1-2; abundance: many; d_gene: .; v_gene: TRBV7-9; CDR3aa: CASSLGTATYGYTF; CDR3nt: TGTGCCAGCAGCTTAGGGACAGCGACCTATGGCTACACCTTC
j_gene: TRBJ1-5; abundance: few; d_gene: .; v_gene: TRBV12-3/TRBV12-4; CDR3aa: CATLGDGQPQHF; CDR3nt: TGTGCCACGTTAGGCGATGGTCAGCCCCAGCATTTT
j_gene: TRBJ1-1; abundance: few; d_gene: .; v_gene: TRBV25-1; CDR3aa: CASSESGGAGTEAFF; CDR3nt: TGTGCCAGCAGTGAGAGTGGGGGCGCGGGCACTGAAGCTTTCTTT
j_gene: TRBJ2-5; abundance: many; d_gene: TRBD1; v_gene: TRBV19; CDR3aa: CASSTQSGTGRLQETQYF; CDR3nt: TGTGCCAGTAGTACTCAGTCCGGGACAGGGAGACTCCAAGAGACCCAGTACTTC
j_gene: TRBJ1-2; abundance: few; d_gene: .; v_gene: TRBV20-1; CDR3aa: CSARVGGLDGYTF; CDR3nt: TGCAGTGCTAGAGTTGGGGGGCTGGATGGCTACACTTTC
j_gene: TRBJ2-2; abundance: few; d_gene: .; v_gene: TRBV7-8; CDR3aa: CASSLGRGSWRHTGELFF; CDR3nt: TGTGCCAGCAGCTTAGGGCGAGGCAGTTGGAGGCACACCGGGGAGCTGTTTTTT
j_gene: TRBJ1-4; abundance: many; d_gene: .; v_gene: TRBV5-8; CDR3aa: CASSGGTTNEKLFF; CDR3nt: TGTGCCAGCTCTGGGGGGACCACTAATGAAAAACTGTTTTTT
j_gene: TRBJ2-2; abundance: .; d_gene: TRBD1; v_gene: TRBV29-1; CDR3aa: CSAQGARSGELFF; CDR3nt: TGCAGCGCGCAGGGGGCTCGATCCGGGGAGCTGTTTTTT
j_gene: TRBJ1-6; abundance: few; d_gene: TRBD1; v_gene: TRBV12-3/TRBV12-4; CDR3aa: CASSFHFNTGDSPLHF; CDR3nt: TGTGCCAGCAGCTTTCACTTCAATACAGGGGATTCACCCCTCCACTTT
j_gene: TRBJ1-2; abundance: few; d_gene: .; v_gene: TRBV7-2; CDR3aa: CASSFFGRDYGYTF; CDR3nt: TGTGCCAGCAGCTTCTTTGGCCGGGACTATGGCTACACCTTC
j_gene: TRBJ2-5; abundance: .; d_gene: TRBD1; v_gene: TRBV7-2; CDR3aa: CASSLFDREETQYF; CDR3nt: TGTGCCAGCAGCTTATTTGACAGGGAAGAGACCCAGTACTTC
j_gene: TRBJ2-3; abundance: .; d_gene: TRBD2; v_gene: TRBV20-1; CDR3aa: CSAGGDGDSTDTQYF; CDR3nt: TGCAGTGCTGGGGGGGACGGCGATAGCACAGATACGCAGTATTTT
j_gene: TRBJ2-5; abundance: few; d_gene: .; v_gene: TRBV7-6; CDR3aa: CASSLEPGSETQYF; CDR3nt: TGTGCCAGCAGCTTAGAACCGGGGTCCGAGACCCAGTACTTC
j_gene: TRBJ2-3; abundance: .; d_gene: TRBD2; v_gene: TRBV24-1; CDR3aa: CATSGLAGENTDTQYF; CDR3nt: TGTGCCACCAGTGGTTTAGCGGGTGAAAACACAGATACGCAGTATTTT
j_gene: TRBJ1-2; abundance: many; d_gene: TRBD1; v_gene: TRBV3-1; CDR3aa: CASSTTGAAANYGYTF; CDR3nt: TGTGCCAGCAGCACGACAGGGGCCGCAGCAAACTATGGCTACACCTTC
j_gene: TRBJ1-1; abundance: few; d_gene: .; v_gene: TRBV7-3; CDR3aa: CASSSGQGSSEAFF; CDR3nt: TGTGCCAGCAGCTCCGGTCAGGGCTCGTCTGAAGCTTTCTTT
j_gene: TRBJ1-2; abundance: many; d_gene: .; v_gene: TRBV2; CDR3aa: CASGYRQNYGYTF; CDR3nt: TGTGCCAGCGGATACAGACAGAACTATGGCTACACCTTC
j_gene: TRBJ2-5; abundance: many; d_gene: TRBD1; v_gene: TRBV24-1; CDR3aa: CATSDETGVETQYF; CDR3nt: TGTGCCACCAGTGACGAGACAGGGGTAGAGACCCAGTACTTC
j_gene: TRBJ2-3; abundance: few; d_gene: .; v_gene: TRBV6-4; CDR3aa: CASSDSSSTDTQYF; CDR3nt: TGTGCCAGCAGTGACAGCTCTAGCACAGATACGCAGTATTTT
j_gene: TRBJ1-2; abundance: many; d_gene: .; v_gene: TRBV6-6; CDR3aa: CASSYGSGNYGYTF; CDR3nt: TGTGCCAGCAGTTACGGCTCGGGGAACTATGGCTACACCTTC
j_gene: TRBJ2-3; abundance: few; d_gene: TRBD2; v_gene: TRBV4-1; CDR3aa: CASSPGPGTSGNTQYF; CDR3nt: TGCGCCAGCAGCCCTGGACCCGGGACTAGCGGTAATACGCAGTATTTT
j_gene: TRBJ2-1; abundance: many; d_gene: TRBD1; v_gene: TRBV20-1; CDR3aa: CSASRTGTNEQFF; CDR3nt: TGCAGTGCTTCCAGGACAGGTACAAATGAGCAGTTCTTC
j_gene: TRBJ2-7; abundance: .; d_gene: TRBD1; v_gene: TRBV9; CDR3aa: CASSPFAGGPSTYEQYF; CDR3nt: TGTGCCAGCAGCCCCTTCGCAGGGGGCCCCAGTACCTACGAGCAGTACTTC
j_gene: TRBJ2-1; abundance: many; d_gene: TRBD2; v_gene: TRBV27; CDR3aa: CASSASRLASNEQFF; CDR3nt: TGTGCCAGCAGCGCTTCGAGACTAGCGTCCAATGAGCAGTTCTTC
j_gene: TRBJ2-7; abundance: .; d_gene: .; v_gene: TRBV4-1; CDR3aa: CASSQEPGAPYEQYF; CDR3nt: TGCGCCAGCAGCCAAGAACCAGGGGCCCCCTACGAGCAGTACTTC
j_gene: TRBJ2-7; abundance: few; d_gene: .; v_gene: TRBV4-1; CDR3aa: CASSLAGGTVSYEQYF; CDR3nt: TGCGCCAGCAGCCTCGCTGGGGGGACAGTCTCCTACGAGCAGTACTTC
j_gene: TRBJ2-5; abundance: many; d_gene: TRBD2; v_gene: TRBV29-1; CDR3aa: CSVVASGGDPQETQYF; CDR3nt: TGCAGCGTTGTGGCTAGCGGGGGGGATCCCCAAGAGACCCAGTACTTC
j_gene: TRBJ1-3; abundance: few; d_gene: .; v_gene: TRBV7-2; CDR3aa: CASSLQRYSGNTIYF; CDR3nt: TGTGCCAGCAGCTTACAGCGTTACTCTGGAAACACCATATATTTT
j_gene: TRBJ2-3; abundance: .; d_gene: .; v_gene: TRBV30; CDR3aa: CAWTRDNTDTQYF; CDR3nt: TGTGCCTGGACCCGGGACAACACAGATACGCAGTATTTT
j_gene: TRBJ2-5; abundance: many; d_gene: TRBD2; v_gene: TRBV20-1; CDR3aa: CSLRDYSTQETQYF; CDR3nt: TGCAGTCTCAGGGACTACTCCACCCAAGAGACCCAGTACTTC
j_gene: TRBJ2-7; abundance: many; d_gene: TRBD1; v_gene: TRBV25-1; CDR3aa: CASSDPTGAFSYEQYF; CDR3nt: TGTGCCAGCAGTGACCCGACAGGGGCTTTCTCCTACGAGCAGTACTTC
j_gene: TRBJ1-2; abundance: many; d_gene: TRBD1; v_gene: TRBV15; CDR3aa: CATSSRRGPNGYTF; CDR3nt: TGTGCCACCAGCAGCCGCAGGGGGCCGAATGGCTACACCTTC
j_gene: TRBJ2-2; abundance: few; d_gene: TRBD2; v_gene: TRBV11-2; CDR3aa: CASSKKEAGVGELFF; CDR3nt: TGTGCCAGCAGCAAGAAAGAAGCGGGGGTCGGGGAGCTGTTTTTT
j_gene: TRBJ2-3; abundance: .; d_gene: TRBD2; v_gene: TRBV12-3/TRBV12-4; CDR3aa: CASRLAQSTDTQYF; CDR3nt: TGTGCCAGTAGACTAGCCCAAAGCACAGATACGCAGTATTTT
j_gene: TRBJ2-3; abundance: .; d_gene: TRBD1; v_gene: TRBV12-3/TRBV12-4; CDR3aa: CASRTDRGASDTQYF; CDR3nt: TGTGCCAGCAGAACCGACAGGGGCGCTTCAGATACGCAGTATTTT
j_gene: TRBJ2-4; abundance: few; d_gene: .; v_gene: TRBV4-1; CDR3aa: CASSQAGRGSRGKNIQYF; CDR3nt: TGCGCCAGCAGCCAAGCGGGTCGGGGGTCTAGAGGCAAAAACATTCAGTACTTC
j_gene: TRBJ1-6; abundance: many; d_gene: .; v_gene: TRBV10-3; CDR3aa: CAISESVDRGSPLHF; CDR3nt: TGTGCCATCAGTGAGTCGGTTGACCGCGGTTCACCCCTCCACTTT
j_gene: TRBJ1-1; abundance: .; d_gene: .; v_gene: TRBV4-2; CDR3aa: CASSQGQMNTEAFF; CDR3nt: TGTGCCAGCAGCCAAGGGCAGATGAACACTGAAGCTTTCTTT
j_gene: TRBJ2-7; abundance: .; d_gene: .; v_gene: TRBV5-1; CDR3aa: CASSADPSSYEQYF; CDR3nt: TGCGCCAGCAGCGCGGACCCAAGCTCCTACGAGCAGTACTTC
j_gene: TRBJ2-1; abundance: few; d_gene: TRBD2; v_gene: TRBV5-1; CDR3aa: CASSSEPGGRGNEQFF; CDR3nt: TGCGCCAGCAGCTCGGAACCGGGGGGTAGGGGCAATGAGCAGTTCTTC
j_gene: TRBJ1-2; abundance: many; d_gene: .; v_gene: TRBV27; CDR3aa: CASSLSADFYGYTF; CDR3nt: TGTGCCAGCAGTTTATCCGCAGATTTTTATGGCTACACCTTC
j_gene: TRBJ2-1; abundance: many; d_gene: TRBD1; v_gene: TRBV7-8; CDR3aa: CASSYRGDRGQWEQFF; CDR3nt: TGTGCCAGCAGCTACCGGGGTGACAGGGGGCAGTGGGAGCAGTTCTTC
j_gene: TRBJ2-2; abundance: many; d_gene: .; v_gene: TRBV4-3; CDR3aa: CASSQDGGRPNTGELFF; CDR3nt: TGCGCCAGCAGCCAAGATGGGGGCAGGCCGAACACCGGGGAGCTGTTTTTT
j_gene: TRBJ2-7; abundance: many; d_gene: .; v_gene: TRBV5-1; CDR3aa: CASSPGRTSYEQYF; CDR3nt: TGCGCCAGCAGCCCGGGACGGACATCCTACGAGCAGTACTTC